The 27 T cell receptor beta chains given below trace back to one sample, sequenced in a study of identical twins. Each CDR3 protein is one row after TCRdb ran MiXCR on the 5' RACE reads. The sample gives about 150,000 distinct CDR3 sequences, 3% to 4% of which show up once; approximately 7.6% is in the top ten. Specimen: memory T cells sorted from blood. Receptor source: a man between 18 and 35 years old in good health.

This clonotype was detected many times. This rearrangement joins TRBV7-6 to TRBJ2-1; either TRBD1 or TRBD2 may fit D (5 bases each). CDR3 length: 15 amino acids. CDR1 and CDR2 from the germline V gene are SGHVS and FNYEAQ. The V gene lost 1 base and the J gene lost 5 bases, with 12 bases spanning the gap. The CDR3 DNA reads as TGTGCCAGCAGCTTAGTAGATGGGACCAACAATGAGCAGTTCTTC. Translated, it gives CASSLVDGTNNEQFF.

This clonotype was counted many times. The chain has TRBV5-1 and TRBJ1-1; TRBD1 matches at 7 bases. The CDR3 sequence is 16 residues long. The ends lost 3 bases at V and 3 bases at J; junction bases unmatched: 11. The germline gives CDR1 SGHRS, CDR2 YFSETQ. The CDR3 DNA follows: TGCGCCAGCAGCTCCCCCAGACAGGGAAACGACACTGAAGCTTTCTTT. This codes for CASSSPRQGNDTEAFF.

Many counts were recorded for this clonotype. The V and J genes are TRBV7-2 and TRBJ2-7, with TRBD2 matching 14 bases. V lost 5 bases, J lost 6 bases, and 3 bases stayed unmatched. Germline loops: CDR1 SGHTA, CDR2 FQGNSA. This CDR3 region has 14 residues. The CDR3 DNA reads as TGTGCCAGCAGCCTAGGACTAGCGGGAGGCGAGCAGTACTTC. It is translated as CASSLGLAGGEQYF.

Ten or more counts support this clonotype. The chain combines TRBV27 with TRBJ1-5; D call uncertain. Trimming left V 6 bases short and J 6 bases short, with 18 bases between. The CDR3 covers 15 residues. Germline loops: CDR1 MNHEY, CDR2 SMNVEV (reference sequence). CDR3 in amino acids: CASRRNGPSGQPQHF. The CDR3 nucleotides are TGTGCCAGCAGACGGAACGGTCCTTCGGGTCAGCCCCAGCATTTT.

This clonotype was seen repeatedly, ten times or more. The V call is TRBV9, the J call TRBJ2-4; 9 bases line up with TRBD1. V gave up 3 bases and J gave up 7 bases; unmatched junction bases: 8. The CDR3 contains 15 residues. CDR1 is SGDLS and CDR2 is YYNGEE in the germline V gene. The CDR3 region is CASSGLQGARNIQYF. The CDR3 DNA reads TGTGCCAGCAGCGGCTTACAGGGGGCACGGAACATTCAGTACTTC.

This clonotype appeared many times. The chain combines TRBV28 with TRBJ2-7; tentative D call: TRBD1 (5 bases). This CDR3 comprises 14 residues. V lost 1 base and J lost 6, with 13 bases in between. In germline, CDR1 is MDHEN, CDR2 SYDVKM. Here the CDR3 DNA reads TGTGCCAGCAGTTTATATGGGGCCGCACCCGAGCAGTACTTC. Translating it yields CASSLYGAAPEQYF.

This clonotype was picked up many times. The chain is built from TRBV5-1 and TRBJ2-5, with 10 positions matching TRBD1. J lost 4 bases, V lost 4 bases, and 4 bases had no gene match. The CDR3 length is 14 residues. Germline V gives CDR1 SGHRS, CDR2 YFSETQ. The CDR3 protein is CASSPGTGAETQYF. As DNA, the CDR3 is TGCGCCAGCAGCCCTGGGACAGGGGCAGAGACCCAGTACTTC.

This clonotype was counted ten times or more. The chain has TRBV6-4 and TRBJ2-1; 7 nucleotides align to TRBD2. The length of the CDR3 is 15 residues. V gave up 4 bases and J gave up 0 bases; unmatched junction bases: 3. Germline loops: CDR1 MRHNA, CDR2 SNTAGT. CDR3 region: CASSALADSYNEQFF. The CDR3 region has the DNA TGTGCCAGCAGTGCCCTAGCGGACTCCTACAATGAGCAGTTCTTC.

This clonotype was recorded at least ten times. This chain links TRBV6-1 with TRBJ2-4; a weak D match, TRBD2 (5 bases). Germline values: CDR1 MNHNS, CDR2 SASEGT. The CDR3 is 16 amino acids. V was clipped by 5 bases and J by 0 bases, with 14 bases between them. The CDR3 here is CASSPGDGLAKNIQYF. In DNA, the CDR3 is TGTGCCAGCAGTCCCGGGGATGGCCTAGCCAAAAACATTCAGTACTTC.

This clonotype has more than one count but fewer than ten. The chain is built from TRBV7-6 and TRBJ2-5, with TRBD1 matching 9 bases. The CDR3 extends over 14 amino acids. J lost 7 bases, V lost 5 bases, and 8 bases had no gene match. CDR1 SGHVS and CDR2 FNYEAQ come from the germline V gene. CDR3 in DNA: TGTGCCAGCAGCGCCCAGGGACAGGGTTTGACCCAGTACTTC. Translation: CASSAQGQGLTQYF.

This clonotype was seen more than once but under ten times. This rearrangement joins TRBV30 to TRBJ1-5, with a weak D call TRBD1 (6 bases). Germline lookup yields CDR1 GTSNPN and CDR2 SVGIG (reference sequence). V lost 3 bases and J lost 1, with 13 bases in between. This CDR3 contains 15 residues. This CDR3 reads CAWSHTGLSNQPQHF. CDR3 nucleotides: TGTGCCTGGAGCCATACAGGGTTGAGCAATCAGCCCCAGCATTTT.

This clonotype was seen ten or more times. The genes are TRBV29-1 and TRBJ2-1, with a weak D call TRBD2 (6 bases). CDR3 length equals 13 residues. V gave up 1 base and J gave up 10 bases, with 14 bases separating them. Germline V gene lookup returns CDR1 SQVTM and CDR2 ANQGSEA. CDR3 in DNA: TGCAGCGTTGAAGTAGTCGGGCGGGGCGAGCAGTTCTTC. Its translation: CSVEVVGRGEQFF.

This clonotype was seen a handful of times. The J gene is TRBJ1-5, the V gene TRBV10-3; D is ambiguous. This CDR3 contains 15 residues. CDR1 is ENHRY and CDR2 is SYGVKD in the germline V gene. Trimming left V 5 bases short and J 3 bases short, with 14 bases between. CDR3 sequence (DNA): TGTGCCATCAGTTCAGACCCCGGGGTCAATCAGCCCCAGCATTTT. Its translation is CAISSDPGVNQPQHF.

This clonotype showed up many times. The chain is built from TRBV11-3 and TRBJ2-1; D not resolved. Per the germline V gene, CDR1 is SGHNT and CDR2 is YENEEA. Trimming took 0 bases from V and 5 from J, leaving 8 bases between them. The CDR3 is made up of 14 amino acids. CDR3 in amino acids: CASSLDPLNNEQFF. Written as DNA, the CDR3 is TGTGCCAGCAGCTTAGACCCGCTAAACAATGAGCAGTTCTTC.

The rearrangement joins TRBV5-1 to TRBJ2-1, with 7 bases aligning to TRBD2. V lost 4 bases to trimming and J lost 0 bases; unmatched junction nucleotides: 7. CDR1 is SGHRS, CDR2 YFSETQ, per germline. The CDR3 length is 16 residues. The CDR3: CASSIVGGSSYNEQFF. DNA for the CDR3: TGCGCCAGCAGCATTGTGGGGGGGAGCTCCTACAATGAGCAGTTCTTC.

The chain joins TRBV7-2 to TRBJ2-5, with TRBD2 matching over 10 bases. The CDR3 is 17 residues long. CDR1 and CDR2 (germline): SGHTA, FQGNSA. Trimming at V came to 1 base and at J to 5 bases, leaving 10 bases not matched to a gene. The CDR3 DNA reads TGTGCCAGCAGCTTAGGAGTCCTAGCGGGAGCTCGGGAGACCCAGTACTTC. Encoded protein: CASSLGVLAGARETQYF.

This clonotype was recorded many times. V gene TRBV7-2 combines with J gene TRBJ2-6; D gene ambiguous. The CDR3 length is 14 residues. V was clipped by 5 bases and J by 0 bases, with 5 bases between them. From germline, CDR1 is SGHTA and CDR2 FQGNSA. The CDR3 protein is CASSRSSGANVLTF. The CDR3 bases are TGTGCCAGCAGCCGGTCCTCTGGGGCCAACGTCCTGACTTTC.

This clonotype was recorded many times. The chain uses TRBV7-8 and TRBJ2-5; D possibly corresponds to TRBD2 (5 bases). The length of the CDR3 is 14 residues. Germline CDR1 is SGHVS and CDR2 is FQNEAQ. V was shortened by 5 bases and J by 2 bases, with 12 bases between the two germline ends. The CDR3 DNA sequence: TGTGCCAGCAGCAAATCGGAGGTACAAGAGACCCAGTACTTC. This encodes CASSKSEVQETQYF.

This clonotype appeared many times. The chain has TRBV20-1 and TRBJ2-3; 12 bases are shared with TRBD2. V lost 4 bases and J lost 4; bases outside the gene matches: 6. Germline lookup yields CDR1 DFQATT and CDR2 SNEGSKA (reference sequence). The CDR3 consists of 15 residues. CDR3 loop: CSAIRLAGESDTQYF. The CDR3 region has the DNA TGCAGTGCTATAAGACTAGCGGGAGAATCAGATACGCAGTATTTT.

This clonotype appeared many times. The V and J genes are TRBV7-8 and TRBJ2-1; D is possibly TRBD1 (6 bases). The CDR3 extends over 17 amino acids. With 8 bases removed from V and 2 bases from J, the gap between germline ends came to 22 bases. Germline values: CDR1 SGHVS, CDR2 FQNEAQ. The CDR3 here is CASFLGQGHLTYNEQFF. The CDR3 DNA reads TGTGCCAGCTTCCTAGGCCAGGGACATCTAACCTACAATGAGCAGTTCTTC.

This clonotype was seen at least ten times. The chain carries TRBV20-1 and TRBJ2-5, with 11 bases identical to TRBD2. In germline, CDR1 is DFQATT, CDR2 SNEGSKA (reference sequence). V shed 3 bases and J 13 bases; nucleotides not matched to a gene: 10. This CDR3 has 13 amino acids. CDR3 sequence (DNA): TGCAGTGCTAGCCCTACTAGCGGGAGAATAGGGTACTTC. It codes for CSASPTSGRIGYF.

In this sample, this clonotype turned up many times. This sequence joins TRBV4-1 and TRBJ2-1, with D possibly being TRBD2 (6 bases). Per germline, CDR1 MGHRA and CDR2 YSYEKL. V was clipped by 2 bases and J by 13 bases, with 9 bases between them. The CDR3 has 11 residues. This chain's CDR3 is CASSQRGFQFF. The CDR3 bases are TGCGCCAGCAGCCAACGGGGGTTCCAGTTCTTC.

The gene calls are TRBV20-1 and TRBJ2-7; D assignment may be TRBD1 or TRBD2 (6 bases each). Trimming left V 3 bases short and J 2 bases short, with 14 bases between. Germline V gene lookup returns CDR1 DFQATT and CDR2 SNEGSKA (reference sequence). This CDR3 spans 14 amino acids. CDR3 protein: CSASPTGGTYEQYF. The CDR3 nucleotides are TGCAGTGCTAGCCCTACCGGGGGCACCTACGAGCAGTACTTC.

The sample holds many counts of this clonotype. The V and J genes are TRBV30 and TRBJ1-2; a weak D match, TRBD1 (5 bases). Trimming cost V 4 bases and J 4 bases, with 10 bases left between them. The CDR3 has 12 amino acids. Germline CDR1 GTSNPN, CDR2 SVGIG (reference sequence). CDR3 DNA: TGTGCCTGGATCCAAGACAGCTATGGCTACACCTTC. It yields the protein CAWIQDSYGYTF.

This clonotype was picked up many times. The V gene is TRBV6-2 or TRBV6-3, the J gene TRBJ1-1, with 7 bases identical to TRBD1. Germline V gene lookup returns CDR1 MNHEY and CDR2 SVGEGT. The CDR3 has 16 residues. V shed 5 bases and J 3 bases; nucleotides not matched to a gene: 12. CDR3 coding DNA: TGTGCCAGCAGTCTTCGACAGGGTTGGGCTGACACTGAAGCTTTCTTT. Translation gives CASSLRQGWADTEAFF.

This clonotype occurred many times. This chain connects TRBV19 to TRBJ1-1; D ambiguous. The CDR3 length is 13 residues. Germline V CDR1 and CDR2: LNHDA, SQIVND (reference sequence). Trimming removed 7 bases at V and 5 bases at J, with 14 bases between. In DNA form, the CDR3 reads TGTGCCAGTACGGGCCCCCGGTTTACTGAAGCTTTCTTT. Translating it yields CASTGPRFTEAFF.

This clonotype has at least ten counts. This sequence joins TRBV12-3 or TRBV12-4 and TRBJ2-2, with 7 bases fitting TRBD1. This CDR3 has 14 amino acids. V dropped 7 bases and J dropped 4; count of bases not matched to a gene: 6. The CDR3 loop reads CASTVGTVTGELFF. The CDR3 nucleotides read TGTGCCAGCACCGTTGGGACAGTCACCGGGGAGCTGTTTTTT.